This TCR beta chain stems from a study of blood T cell repertoires in COVID-19. Study as a whole: Italy, Spain and the United States were the sources of the convalescent and acute COVID-19 samples.

In assigning cohorts, the study relied on participant-reported clinical history. The CDR3 covers 13 residues. V lost 6 bases and J 4 bases, leaving 12 bases between the germline ends. The V gene's germline CDR1 is MNHEY and CDR2 SVGAGI. In the original analysis: Reference gene primer amplification in the assay estimated nucleated cell counts. TCRdb keeps only in-frame clones here, not all; method: immunoSEQ multiplex PCR. That table is the source of V, J and clone size, and D and trimming were worked out from the DNA. The profile shows about 400,000 clones, roughly 90% of them singletons. This chain connects TRBV6-5 to TRBJ1-2; D perhaps matches TRBD1 (5 bases). The sample comprised PBMCs or T cells enriched from blood (not recorded which). This clonotype was obtained from a woman between 40 and 50 years old with acute COVID-19. The CDR3 DNA reads TGTGCCAGCAGGGGGGGGGAGCCCTATGGCTACACCTTC. Translation gives CASRGGEPYGYTF.